The text below deals with one T cell receptor (beta chain). Its target is unknown. V shed 5 bases and J 5 bases; nucleotides not matched to a gene: 6. This CDR3 contains 15 residues. Germline loops: CDR1 SGHNT, CDR2 YENEEA. The data derive from a study of neurological immune-mediated disorders. Study-wide points: Subjects shared no identical expanded-clone CDR3 amino acid sequences, suggesting private TCR-beta repertoires in all groups. Phylogenetically, 18 of 34 multiple sclerosis patients' repertoires fell into one related-CDR3 cluster, a possible signature. HTLV-1-associated myelopathy had the most TCR clonal expansion, whereas multiple sclerosis had the least (lower than in healthy controls).

TCRdb itself ran the 5' RACE reads through MiXCR, one entry per CDR3 protein. The sample has about 62,000 distinct CDR3 sequences, 3% to 4% seen once; the top ten hold less than 2.5%. The chain carries TRBV11-3 and TRBJ2-1, with 10 bases that match TRBD2. The sample taken for sequencing was PBMCs. This sequence was found in a woman between 50 and 59 years old with multiple sclerosis. CDR3 DNA: TGTGCCAGCAGCCTTAGCGGGAGGTTTCACAATGAGCAGTTCTTC. Translated, it gives CASSLSGRFHNEQFF.